This TCR beta chain derives from a study of CD8+ T cells in alopecia areata. This CDR3 is built from 15 residues. Germline assignment: CDR1 SSHAT and CDR2 FNYEAQ (reference sequence). Separation by sorting yielded CD4+ and CD8+ T cells from PBMCs. Study-wide points: Scalp sample sequencing also detects resident alphabeta T cells of normal skin. Higher clonality and more expanded CD8+ clones appeared in lesional than normal scalp. Patients displayed less clarity in TCR sharing than mice, a finding possibly related to HLA.

Sequencing relied on a cDNA template that was reverse transcribed from extracted RNA. Profiled with immunoSEQ multiplex PCR; TCRdb holds only in-frame clones, not every one. The sample includes 140,000 to 150,000 clones, 62% of them seen just once. As regards this clone: Its antigen is currently unknown. The junction and the germline gene differ at one end; a read error may be behind it.

The genes are TRBV7-7 and TRBJ2-5, with D unclear. Sequencing was performed on CD8+ T cells sorted from blood. The receptor was isolated from a human donor in good health. The CDR3 DNA follows: TGTGCTAGCAGCTTAACCTTCCGGGACCAAGAGACCCAGTACTTC. This gives the protein CASSLTFRDQETQYF.